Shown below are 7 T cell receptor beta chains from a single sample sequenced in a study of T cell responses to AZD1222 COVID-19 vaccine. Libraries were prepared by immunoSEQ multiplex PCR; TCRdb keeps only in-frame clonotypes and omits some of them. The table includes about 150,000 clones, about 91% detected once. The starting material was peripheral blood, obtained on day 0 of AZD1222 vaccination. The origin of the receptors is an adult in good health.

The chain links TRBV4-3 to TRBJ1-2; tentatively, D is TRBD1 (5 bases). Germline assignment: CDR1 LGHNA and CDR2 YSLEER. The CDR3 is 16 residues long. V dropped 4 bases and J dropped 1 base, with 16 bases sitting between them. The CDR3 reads CASSRLGAGRNYGYTF. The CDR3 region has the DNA TGCGCCAGCAGCCGACTTGGGGCAGGGCGTAACTATGGCTACACCTTC.

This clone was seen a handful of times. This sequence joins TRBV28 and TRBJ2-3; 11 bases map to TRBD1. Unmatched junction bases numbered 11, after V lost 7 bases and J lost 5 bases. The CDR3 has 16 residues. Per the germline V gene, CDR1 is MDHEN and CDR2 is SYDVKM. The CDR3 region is CASTSPGQGAEDTQYF. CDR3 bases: TGTGCCAGCACCTCCCCCGGACAGGGGGCAGAAGATACGCAGTATTTT.

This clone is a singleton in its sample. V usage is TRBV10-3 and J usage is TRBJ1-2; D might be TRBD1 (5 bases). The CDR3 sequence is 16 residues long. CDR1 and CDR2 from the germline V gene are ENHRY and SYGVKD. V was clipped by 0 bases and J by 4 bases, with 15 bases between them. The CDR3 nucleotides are TGTGCCATCAGTGAGTCGAGGGCGCTGGGGGGCTATGGCTACACCTTC. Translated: CAISESRALGGYGYTF.

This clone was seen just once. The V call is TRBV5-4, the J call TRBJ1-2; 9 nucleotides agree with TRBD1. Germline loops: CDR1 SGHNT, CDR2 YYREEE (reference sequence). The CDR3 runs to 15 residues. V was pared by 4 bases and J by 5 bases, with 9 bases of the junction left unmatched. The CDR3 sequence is CASSPTPDRGYGYTF. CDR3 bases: TGTGCCAGCAGCCCGACACCGGACAGGGGATATGGCTACACCTTC.

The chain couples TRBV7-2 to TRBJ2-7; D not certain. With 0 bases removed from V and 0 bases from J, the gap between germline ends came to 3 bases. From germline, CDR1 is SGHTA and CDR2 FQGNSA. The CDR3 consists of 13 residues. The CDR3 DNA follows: TGTGCCAGCAGCTTAGCCTTCTCCTACGAGCAGTACTTC. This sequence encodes CASSLAFSYEQYF. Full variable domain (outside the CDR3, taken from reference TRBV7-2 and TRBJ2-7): GAGVSQSPSNKVTEKGKDVELRCDPISGHTALYWYRQSLGQGLEFLIYFQGNSAPDKSGLPSDRFSAERTGGSVSTLTIQRTQQEDSAVYLCASSLAFSYEQYFGPGTRLTVT.

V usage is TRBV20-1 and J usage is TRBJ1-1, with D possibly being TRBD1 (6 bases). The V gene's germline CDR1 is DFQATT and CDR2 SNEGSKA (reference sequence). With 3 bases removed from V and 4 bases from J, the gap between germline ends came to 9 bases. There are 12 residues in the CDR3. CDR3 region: CSASRGGTEAFF. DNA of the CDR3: TGCAGTGCTAGTCGAGGGGGCACTGAAGCTTTCTTT.

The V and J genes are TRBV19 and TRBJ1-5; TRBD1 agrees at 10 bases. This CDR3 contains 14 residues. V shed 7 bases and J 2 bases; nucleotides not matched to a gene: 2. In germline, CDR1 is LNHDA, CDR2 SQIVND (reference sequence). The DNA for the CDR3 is TGTGCCAGTAATGACAGGGGGCGCAATCAGCCCCAGCATTTT. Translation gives CASNDRGRNQPQHF.